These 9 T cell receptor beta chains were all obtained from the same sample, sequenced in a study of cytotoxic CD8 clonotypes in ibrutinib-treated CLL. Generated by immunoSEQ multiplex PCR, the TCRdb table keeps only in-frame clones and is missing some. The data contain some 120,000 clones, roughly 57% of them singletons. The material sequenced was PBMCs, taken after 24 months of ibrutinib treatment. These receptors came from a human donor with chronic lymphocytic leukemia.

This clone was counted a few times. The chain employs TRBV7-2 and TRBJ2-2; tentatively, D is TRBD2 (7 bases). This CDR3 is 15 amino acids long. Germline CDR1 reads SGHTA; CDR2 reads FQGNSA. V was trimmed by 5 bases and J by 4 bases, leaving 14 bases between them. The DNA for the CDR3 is TGTGCCAGCAGCCGCGGCGGGGGCGGCACCGGGGAGCTGTTTTTT. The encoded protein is CASSRGGGGTGELFF.

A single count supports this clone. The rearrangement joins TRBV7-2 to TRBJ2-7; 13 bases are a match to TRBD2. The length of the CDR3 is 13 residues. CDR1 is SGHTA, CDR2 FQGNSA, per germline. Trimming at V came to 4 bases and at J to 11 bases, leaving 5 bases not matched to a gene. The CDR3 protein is CASSSGTSGVKYF. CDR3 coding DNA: TGTGCCAGCAGCTCTGGGACTAGCGGGGTTAAGTACTTC.

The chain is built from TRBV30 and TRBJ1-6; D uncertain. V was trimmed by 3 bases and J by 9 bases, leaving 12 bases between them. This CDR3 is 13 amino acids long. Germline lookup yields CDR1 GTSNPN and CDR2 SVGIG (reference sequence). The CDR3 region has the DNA TGTGCCTGGAGGGCGGCAGGAACTTCACCCCTCCACTTT. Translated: CAWRAAGTSPLHF. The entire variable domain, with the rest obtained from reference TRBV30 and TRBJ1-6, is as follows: SQTIHQWPATLVQPVGSPLSLECTVEGTSNPNLYWYRQAAGRGLQLLFYSVGIGQISSEVPQNLSASRPQDRQFILSSKKLLLSDSGFYLCAWRAAGTSPLHFGNGTRLTVT.

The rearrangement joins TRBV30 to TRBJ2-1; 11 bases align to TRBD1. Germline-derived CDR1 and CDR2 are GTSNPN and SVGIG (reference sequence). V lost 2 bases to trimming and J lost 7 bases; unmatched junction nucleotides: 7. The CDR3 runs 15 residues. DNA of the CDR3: TGTGCCTGGAGTTCTTCGGGACAGGGGGGGAATGAGCAGTTCTTC. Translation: CAWSSSGQGGNEQFF.

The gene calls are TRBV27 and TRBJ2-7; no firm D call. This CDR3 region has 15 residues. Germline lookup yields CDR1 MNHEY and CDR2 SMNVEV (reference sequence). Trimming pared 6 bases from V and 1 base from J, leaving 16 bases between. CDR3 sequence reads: CASRENGQASYEQYF. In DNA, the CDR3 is TGTGCCAGCAGAGAAAACGGCCAGGCTTCCTACGAGCAGTACTTC.

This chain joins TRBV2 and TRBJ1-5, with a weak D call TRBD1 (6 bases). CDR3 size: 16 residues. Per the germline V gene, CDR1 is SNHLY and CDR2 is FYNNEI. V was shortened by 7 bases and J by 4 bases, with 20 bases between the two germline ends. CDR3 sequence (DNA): TGTGCCAGCACCGATCAGCTTTCCACAGGGAATCAGCCCCAGCATTTT. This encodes CASTDQLSTGNQPQHF.

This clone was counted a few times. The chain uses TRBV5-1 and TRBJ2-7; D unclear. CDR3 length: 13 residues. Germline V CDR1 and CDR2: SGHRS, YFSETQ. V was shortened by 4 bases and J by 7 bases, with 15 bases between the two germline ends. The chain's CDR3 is CASSPYTSIEQYF. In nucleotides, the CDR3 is TGCGCCAGCAGCCCCTATACCTCGATAGAGCAGTACTTC.

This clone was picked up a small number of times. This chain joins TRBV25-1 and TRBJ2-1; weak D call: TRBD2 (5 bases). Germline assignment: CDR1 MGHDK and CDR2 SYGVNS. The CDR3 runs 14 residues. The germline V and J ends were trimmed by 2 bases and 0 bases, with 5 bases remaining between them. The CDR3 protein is CASSERGSYNEQFF. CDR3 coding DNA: TGTGCCAGCAGTGAACGGGGCTCCTACAATGAGCAGTTCTTC.

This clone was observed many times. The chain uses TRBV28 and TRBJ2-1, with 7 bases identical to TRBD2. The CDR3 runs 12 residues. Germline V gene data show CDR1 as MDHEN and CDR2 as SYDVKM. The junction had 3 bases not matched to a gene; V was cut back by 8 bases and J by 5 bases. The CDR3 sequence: CASRGDHNEQFF. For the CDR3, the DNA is TGTGCCAGCCGGGGGGATCACAATGAGCAGTTCTTC.